This TCR beta chain was recovered during a study of OX40 agonist ivuxolimab in advanced cancers. In terms of the full investigation: Ivuxolimab was a fully human IgG2 agonistic monoclonal antibody targeting the costimulatory receptor OX40 (CD134). The dose-escalation cohort was about 83% male with a mean age of about 60 years, ranging from roughly 20 to 80. Of the 50 or so patients in dose escalation, about 20 had hepatocellular carcinoma, around 15 had melanoma, 9 had renal cell carcinoma and 9 had head and neck cancer. Intravenous ivuxolimab was administered to patients every 2 weeks at six dose levels: 0.01, 0.1, 0.3, 1.5, 3 and 10 mg/kg. Peripheral TCRbeta sequencing aimed to test whether ivuxolimab altered TCR sequence diversity and caused clonal T-cell expansion. Patients were allowed to have had prior anti-PD-1, anti-PD-L1 or anti-CTLA-4 therapy, and approximately 40% of the dose-escalation patients had previously received checkpoint inhibitors. The monotherapy dose-escalation portion (N of about 49 patients) of the phase I ivuxolimab trial is reported in the paper. Partial responses occurred in three dose-escalation patients, of whom one had hepatocellular carcinoma and two had cutaneous melanoma. Paper-wide results and their limitations: The antigen specificity of the peripheral T cells that underwent clonal expansion was not determined. At doses from 0.1 to 3.0 mg/kg, clonal expansion was seen in both CD4+ and CD8+ blood T cells between baseline and week 6. On average, CD8+ T cells showed more expanded clones than CD4+ T cells after ivuxolimab. In the 0.1-3.0 mg/kg groups, partial responders were among the patients with the lowest normalized peripheral clonal expansion, particularly in CD8+ T cells. Low levels of normalized T-cell clonal expansion were also seen in some patients who did not respond.

Relative to germline, V is 0 bases shorter and J is 0 bases shorter, with 10 bases between their ends. The CDR3 spans 16 residues, from the cysteine through the phenylalanine. Only the CDR3 part of the read is kept: 48 bases, read in frame from the first base. The germline V gene gives CDR1 as SGDLS and CDR2 as YYNGEE. Genomic DNA was extracted from sorted cells for sequencing of the TCRbeta CDR3 region. The immunoSEQ Assay was used to sequence the TCRbeta CDR3 regions. What TCRdb holds here is the immuneACCESS table cut down to in-frame rearrangements. Part of the clones is not present; checked against another copy, under half of the missing clones reflect an unresolved V gene, and the others are unexplained. This sample lists about 89,000 clones; 85% to 95% were detected once. The ten largest clones represent around 0.25% of the sample. The trial excluded patients who had a history of autoimmune disease or who were on systemic immunosuppression. Peripheral blood for TCR sequencing was collected from all dose cohorts at baseline, on cycle 4 day 1, and on cycle 7 day 1. Samples were obtained from an open-label, multicenter, first-in-human phase I dose-escalation trial of ivuxolimab. Adults with locally advanced or metastatic melanoma, renal cell, hepatocellular, or head and neck squamous cell carcinoma were enrolled in the trial. Before TCR sequencing, CD4+ T cells and CD8+ T cells from peripheral blood were sorted into separate populations.

Worth noting for this clone: Its antigen is unknown. The record has no base qualities; no much larger clone is one base away.

The chain is encoded by TRBV9 joined to TRBJ1-3; a confident D gene designation cannot be given. The source is an adult with an advanced solid tumor such as melanoma, head and neck, liver or kidney cancer. The sample here was CD4+ or CD8+ T cells sorted from blood, taken in a trial of the OX40 agonist ivuxolimab. CDR3 protein: CASSVDAGFSGNTIYF. The DNA reads TGTGCCAGCAGCGTAGATGCAGGCTTCTCTGGAAACACCATATATTTT.